The 22 T cell receptor beta chains in this list originate from one sample, sequenced in a study of T cell changes during pregnancy in multiple sclerosis. Using immunoSEQ multiplex PCR, the repertoire was profiled, and TCRdb retains in-frame clones only, with some absent. The data show about 51,000 clones, 94% seen once. Sequences were derived from CD4+ T cells from peripheral blood mononuclear cells, sampled in the second trimester of pregnancy. These receptors came from a female donor with multiple sclerosis, enrolled in a pregnancy study.

The J gene is TRBJ2-7, the V gene TRBV4-3, with 7 bases matching TRBD1. Unmatched junction bases numbered 9, after V lost 4 bases and J lost 6 bases. The CDR3 sequence is 14 residues long. Germline assignment: CDR1 LGHNA and CDR2 YSLEER. CDR3 nucleotides: TGCGCCAGCAGCCCCTCAAACAGGGGAAGCGAGCAGTACTTC. It translates to CASSPSNRGSEQYF.

V and J are TRBV19 and TRBJ2-7; D remains ambiguous. This CDR3 region has 14 residues. The germline CDR1 and CDR2 sequences are LNHDA and SQIVND (reference sequence). V was cut by 3 bases and J by 1 base, with 10 bases left in between. CDR3 in amino acids: CASSIRPESYEQYF. The CDR3 region has the DNA TGTGCCAGTAGTATCAGGCCCGAGTCCTACGAGCAGTACTTC.

This chain joins TRBV27 and TRBJ1-5; D possibly corresponds to TRBD1 (5 bases). Germline V gene data show CDR1 as MNHEY and CDR2 as SMNVEV (reference sequence). This CDR3 is built from 15 residues. Trimming took 4 bases from V and 5 from J, leaving 15 bases between them. CDR3 coding DNA: TGTGCCAGCAGTTCCCGGACACGCGAGGATCAGCCCCAGCATTTT. It is translated as CASSSRTREDQPQHF.

The chain recombines TRBV2 with TRBJ2-4, with 7 bases fitting TRBD1. In germline, CDR1 is SNHLY, CDR2 FYNNEI. The V and J ends lost 6 bases and 8 bases, in that order; junction bases with no gene match: 7. CDR3 length equals 13 residues. The CDR3, as DNA: TGTGCCAGCAGCCCGGGACAGACGCACATTCAGTACTTC. Translating gives CASSPGQTHIQYF.

This clone occurred a few times. This chain links TRBV10-3 with TRBJ2-7; the match to TRBD2 covers 13 bases. The CDR3 sequence is 14 residues long. J lost 7 bases, V lost 6 bases, and 6 bases had no gene match. Germline CDR1 reads ENHRY; CDR2 reads SYGVKD. This CDR3 is CAIRTSGGSVEQYF. CDR3 DNA: TGTGCCATCAGGACTAGCGGGGGGTCTGTAGAGCAGTACTTC.

The rearrangement uses TRBV27 and TRBJ1-4, with 8 nucleotides matching TRBD1. V trimming: 8 bases; J trimming: 7 bases; junction bases outside the gene matches: 6. Germline loops: CDR1 MNHEY, CDR2 SMNVEV (reference sequence). There are 13 residues in the CDR3. The CDR3 region is CASGPGGSEKLFF. As DNA, the CDR3 is TGTGCCAGCGGCCCAGGGGGCAGTGAAAAACTGTTTTTT. Complete variable domain (other parts from reference TRBV27 and TRBJ1-4): EAQVTQNPRYLITVTGKKLTVTCSQNMNHEYMSWYRQDPGLGLRQIYYSMNVEVTDKGDVPEGYKVSRKEKRNFPLILESPSPNQTSLYFCASGPGGSEKLFFGSGTQLSVL.

The CDR3 DNA reads TGTGCCAGCAGTTACCGGAAGGGGAAAGGCTACACCTTC. The encoded protein is CASSYRKGKGYTF. The V and J genes are TRBV6-5 and TRBJ1-2; perhaps TRBD1 as D (5 bases). The CDR3 contains 13 residues. V was shortened by 2 bases and J by 8 bases, with 12 bases between the two germline ends. CDR1 and CDR2 (germline): MNHEY, SVGAGI.

CDR3 DNA sequence: TGTGCCAGCACTACCGGAGCGGGGTCCTACGAGCAGTACTTC. This sequence encodes CASTTGAGSYEQYF. The rearrangement joins TRBV2 to TRBJ2-7; 7 bases match TRBD2. The V segment lost 7 bases and the J segment 1 base; nucleotides outside the gene matches: 7. The length of the CDR3 is 14 residues. Germline V gives CDR1 SNHLY, CDR2 FYNNEI.

The gene calls are TRBV5-4 and TRBJ1-1; D is undetermined. This CDR3 has 14 residues. V dropped 6 bases and J dropped 2 bases, with 14 bases sitting between them. Germline V CDR1 and CDR2: SGHNT, YYREEE (reference sequence). The CDR3 nucleotides are TGTGCCAGCATCAGAGGCCCCTCAAACACTGAAGCTTTCTTT. It yields the protein CASIRGPSNTEAFF.

The chain carries TRBV4-3 and TRBJ1-1; D not certain. CDR3 size: 14 residues. V lost 2 bases and J 8 bases, leaving 15 bases between the germline ends. Germline V gives CDR1 LGHNA, CDR2 YSLEER. The CDR3 protein is CASSQTQRGREAFF. CDR3 bases: TGCGCCAGCAGCCAAACTCAGAGAGGGAGAGAAGCTTTCTTT.

The chain combines TRBV7-9 with TRBJ1-1; D is ambiguous. The CDR3 consists of 14 residues. Germline V gene lookup returns CDR1 SEHNR and CDR2 FQNEAQ (reference sequence). V lost 6 bases, J lost 2 bases, and 13 bases lay in between. CDR3 residues: CASRRSGSNTEAFF. The CDR3 DNA is TGTGCCAGCAGGCGCTCCGGGTCCAACACTGAAGCTTTCTTT. Drawing the rest from reference TRBV7-9 and TRBJ1-1, the complete variable domain is DTGVSQNPRHKITKRGQNVTFRCDPISEHNRLYWYRQTLGQGPEFLTYFQNEAQLEKSRLLSDRFSAERPKGSFSTLEIQRTEQGDSAMYLCASRRSGSNTEAFFGQGTRLTVV.

The gene calls are TRBV7-3 and TRBJ2-2, with 9 bases lining up with TRBD2. CDR1 and CDR2 from the germline V gene are SGHTA and FQGTGA. CDR3 length: 17 residues. V lost 0 bases, J lost 7 bases, and 9 bases stayed unmatched. In nucleotides, the CDR3 is TGTGCCAGCAGCTTAACTCTAAGCGGGGGGCTTGGCGGGGAGCTGTTTTTT. Amino acid sequence: CASSLTLSGGLGGELFF.

The chain has TRBV5-8 and TRBJ1-5, with 10 bases fitting TRBD1. J lost 6 bases, V lost 4 bases, and 7 bases had no gene match. From germline, CDR1 is SGHTS and CDR2 YDEGEE. CDR3 length: 15 residues. Here the CDR3 reads CASSLGTGVGQPQHF. The DNA of the CDR3 is TGTGCCAGCAGCCTCGGGACAGGGGTCGGTCAGCCCCAGCATTTT.

The chain recombines TRBV9 with TRBJ1-5, with D possibly TRBD1 on 5 matching bases. The CDR3 is 13 residues long. V lost 0 bases and J lost 4, with 5 bases in between. CDR1 is SGDLS and CDR2 is YYNGEE in the germline V gene. In nucleotides, the CDR3 is TGTGCCAGCAGCGTAGGACAGAATCAGCCCCAGCATTTT. Amino acids: CASSVGQNQPQHF.

The J gene is TRBJ1-2, the V gene TRBV6-5; D unclear. CDR3 length equals 14 residues. CDR1 and CDR2 (germline): MNHEY, SVGAGI. V shed 0 bases and J shed 2 bases, with 7 bases lying between them. The CDR3 DNA reads as TGTGCCAGCAGTTACTCCGCAGGAAACTATGGCTACACCTTC. Translating gives CASSYSAGNYGYTF.

J is TRBJ1-5 and V is TRBV25-1; possibly TRBD1 for D (6 bases). Germline V gene data show CDR1 as MGHDK and CDR2 as SYGVNS. The CDR3 loop spans 13 amino acids. V lost 3 bases to trimming and J lost 5 bases, with 8 bases between them. The CDR3 is CASSDRGYQPQHF. CDR3 nucleotides: TGTGCCAGCAGTGACAGGGGATATCAGCCCCAGCATTTT.

J is TRBJ2-7 and V is TRBV19, with 7 bases matching TRBD1. In germline, CDR1 is LNHDA, CDR2 SQIVND (reference sequence). V shed 6 bases and J 4 bases; nucleotides not matched to a gene: 12. The CDR3 has 15 amino acids. The CDR3 coding sequence is TGTGCCAGTAGGCATACAGGGGCCCCCCTTTACGAGCAGTACTTC. Translated, it gives CASRHTGAPLYEQYF.

CDR3 DNA sequence: TGTGCCAGCAGCCGCCAGTCAGGGATGAACACTGAAGCTTTCTTT. Protein sequence: CASSRQSGMNTEAFF. The V and J genes are TRBV4-2 and TRBJ1-1; D is possibly TRBD1 (5 bases). Germline V CDR1 and CDR2: LGHNA, YNFKEQ. The CDR3 runs to 15 residues. Between the trimmed V and J ends, which lost 4 bases and 0 bases, there was a span of 12 bases.

The chain joins TRBV5-1 to TRBJ2-7, with D possibly TRBD2 on 6 matching bases. The V gene's germline CDR1 is SGHRS and CDR2 YFSETQ. The V and J ends lost 0 bases and 0 bases respectively, with 10 bases between them. The CDR3 is 15 residues long. The CDR3 protein is CASSLGGERSYEQYF. DNA for the CDR3: TGCGCCAGCAGCTTGGGGGGGGAACGCTCCTACGAGCAGTACTTC.

The chain combines TRBV6-1 with TRBJ2-5; the D gene is possibly TRBD1 (6 bases). Germline V gives CDR1 MNHNS, CDR2 SASEGT. Trimming cost V 10 bases and J 1 base, with 19 bases left between them. The CDR3 runs 15 residues. CDR3 loop: CATGYIGQIQETQYF. The CDR3 DNA sequence: TGTGCCACCGGGTACATTGGACAGATCCAAGAGACCCAGTACTTC.

The chain has TRBV21-1 and TRBJ2-2; the table's D call, TRBD2, was not checked against the DNA. TRBV21-1 is shown as a pseudogene. This CDR3 has 14 residues. The CDR3 nucleotides are TGTGCCAGCAGCAAAGTAGCGCGAACCGGGGAGCTGTTTTTT. This translates into CASSKVARTGELFF.

This sequence joins TRBV7-9 and TRBJ1-2, with D perhaps matching TRBD1 (5 bases). The germline V gene has CDR1 SEHNR and CDR2 FQNEAQ (reference sequence). The CDR3 consists of 14 residues. The germline V and J ends were trimmed by 5 bases and 4 bases, with 14 bases remaining between them. CDR3 in amino acids: CASSMGLLGYGYTF. CDR3 coding DNA: TGTGCCAGCAGCATGGGACTCCTAGGCTATGGCTACACCTTC.